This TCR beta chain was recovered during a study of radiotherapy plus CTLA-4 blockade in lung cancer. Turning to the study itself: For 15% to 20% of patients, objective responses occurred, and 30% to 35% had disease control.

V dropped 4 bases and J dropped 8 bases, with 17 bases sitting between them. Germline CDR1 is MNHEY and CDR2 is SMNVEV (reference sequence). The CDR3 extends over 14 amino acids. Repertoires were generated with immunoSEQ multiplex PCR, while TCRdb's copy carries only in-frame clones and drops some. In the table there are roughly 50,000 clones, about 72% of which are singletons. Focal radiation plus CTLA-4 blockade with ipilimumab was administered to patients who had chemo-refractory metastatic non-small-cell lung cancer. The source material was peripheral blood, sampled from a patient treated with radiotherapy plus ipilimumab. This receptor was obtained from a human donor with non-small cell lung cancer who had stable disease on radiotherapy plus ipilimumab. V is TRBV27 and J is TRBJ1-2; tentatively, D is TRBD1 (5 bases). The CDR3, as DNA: TGTGCCAGCAGTTGGGGCGGGGGGGGTTTAGGCTACACCTTC. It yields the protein CASSWGGGGLGYTF.